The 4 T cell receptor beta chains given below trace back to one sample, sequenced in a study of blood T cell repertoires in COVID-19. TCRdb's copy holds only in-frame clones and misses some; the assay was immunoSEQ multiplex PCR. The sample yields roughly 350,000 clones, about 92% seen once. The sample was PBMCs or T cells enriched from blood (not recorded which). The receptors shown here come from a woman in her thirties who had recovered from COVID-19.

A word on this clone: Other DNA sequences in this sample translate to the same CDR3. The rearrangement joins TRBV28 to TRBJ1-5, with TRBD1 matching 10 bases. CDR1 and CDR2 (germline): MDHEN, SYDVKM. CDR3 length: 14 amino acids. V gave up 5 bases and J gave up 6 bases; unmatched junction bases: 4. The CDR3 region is CASSPGQGRQPQHF. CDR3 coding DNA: TGTGCCAGCAGTCCGGGACAGGGGCGTCAGCCCCAGCATTTT.

For the CDR3, the DNA is TGTGCCAGCACCGAGGGACTTAATCTAGGTTCACCCCTCCACTTT. Translation: CASTEGLNLGSPLHF. This chain joins TRBV6-5 and TRBJ1-6, with D possibly matching TRBD1 (5 bases). V gave up 7 bases and J gave up 9 bases, with 19 bases separating them. The CDR3 length is 15 residues. Germline V lookup: CDR1 MNHEY, CDR2 SVGAGI.

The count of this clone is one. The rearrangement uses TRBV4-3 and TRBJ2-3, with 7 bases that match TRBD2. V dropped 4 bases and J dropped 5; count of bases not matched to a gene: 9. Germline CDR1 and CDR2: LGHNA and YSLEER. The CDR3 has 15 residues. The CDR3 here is CASSPSVGRGDTQYF. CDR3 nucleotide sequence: TGCGCCAGCAGCCCATCGGTGGGGAGGGGAGATACGCAGTATTTT.

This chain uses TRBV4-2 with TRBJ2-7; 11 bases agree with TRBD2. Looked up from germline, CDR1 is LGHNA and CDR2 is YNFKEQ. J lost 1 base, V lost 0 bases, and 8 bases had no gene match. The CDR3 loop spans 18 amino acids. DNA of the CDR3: TGTGCCAGCAGCCAAGAGCGCCTAGCGGGGGGTTATTCCTACGAGCAGTACTTC. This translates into CASSQERLAGGYSYEQYF.